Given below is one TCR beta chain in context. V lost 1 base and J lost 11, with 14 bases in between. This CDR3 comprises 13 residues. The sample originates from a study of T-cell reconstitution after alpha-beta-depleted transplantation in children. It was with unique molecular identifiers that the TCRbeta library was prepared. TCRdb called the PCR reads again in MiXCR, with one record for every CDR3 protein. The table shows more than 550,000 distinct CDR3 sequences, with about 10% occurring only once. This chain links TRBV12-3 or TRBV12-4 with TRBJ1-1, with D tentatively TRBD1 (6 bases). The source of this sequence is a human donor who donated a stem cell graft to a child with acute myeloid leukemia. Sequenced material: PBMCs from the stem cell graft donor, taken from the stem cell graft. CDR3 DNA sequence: TGTGCCAGCAGTTTAGTCAGGGGACTTGCGGCTTTCTTT. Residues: CASSLVRGLAAFF.